The source of this T cell receptor (beta chain) is a study of shared clonotypes between healthy human individuals. Study conclusions and caveats: Among the subsets, naive ones generally showed larger estimated richness than memory ones.

This clone was seen a handful of times. Its antigen is not known. Deep-level running was used for the assay. TCRdb's copy holds only in-frame clones and misses some; the assay was immunoSEQ multiplex PCR. The sample lists roughly 1,000,000 clones, approximately 80% occurring once. The CDR3 loop spans 11 amino acids. CDR1 and CDR2 (germline): ENHRY, SYGVKD. Trimming took 11 bases from V and 2 from J, leaving 10 bases between them. This chain links TRBV10-3 with TRBJ2-7; D possibly corresponds to TRBD2 (6 bases). This sequence was found in a man between 18 and 29 years old in good health. Some clones in this sample may be carry-over from other donors' samples. The sequencing input was memory CD4+ T cells from PBMCs. The subset denotes: CD45RA-negative fraction. The CDR3: CASSDTYEQYF. As DNA, the CDR3 is TGTGCCTCTAGCGACACCTACGAGCAGTACTTC.